The 15 T cell receptor beta chains reported below all come from one sample, sequenced in a study of T-cell reconstitution after alpha-beta-depleted transplantation in children. Construction of the TCRbeta library involved unique molecular identifiers. Each CDR3 protein is one row after TCRdb ran MiXCR on the PCR reads. The top ten clones hold roughly 27% of a sample with approximately 240,000 distinct CDR3 sequences, approximately 11% of them seen once. This specimen consisted of PBMCs, obtained before TCRalphabeta/CD19-depleted stem cell transplant. The receptors originated from a child less than two years old with acute myeloid leukemia, due to receive a stem cell transplant.

In regard to this clonotype: This could be a read error, since a much larger clone is one nucleotide away. The CDR3 loop is CAGSLSGAGDEQYF. The CDR3 coding sequence is TGTGCCGGCAGTCTGAGCGGAGCCGGGGACGAGCAGTACTTC. J is TRBJ2-7 and V is TRBV12-3 or TRBV12-4; tentatively, D is TRBD2 (5 bases). The CDR3 is 14 amino acids.

This clonotype was found many times. This chain's CDR3 is CSALSQSSYEQYF. CDR3 sequence (DNA): TGCAGTGCGCTAAGTCAAAGCTCCTACGAGCAGTACTTC. The rearrangement links TRBV20-1 to TRBJ2-7; D is ambiguous. This CDR3 comprises 13 residues. Per the germline V gene, CDR1 is DFQATT and CDR2 is SNEGSKA (reference sequence). Trimming removed 6 bases from V and 0 bases from J, with 12 bases in between.

This clonotype has a count of ten or more. The J gene is TRBJ2-1, the V gene TRBV5-1; 10 bases match TRBD2. Looked up from germline, CDR1 is SGHRS and CDR2 is YFSETQ. The CDR3 covers 15 residues. Trimming cost V 2 bases and J 5 bases; bases outside gene matches: 4. In DNA, the CDR3 is TGCGCCAGCAGCTTAGCGGGAGGGCCGCACAATGAGCAGTTCTTC. The encoded protein is CASSLAGGPHNEQFF.

This clonotype has just a few counts. The rearrangement links TRBV20-1 to TRBJ1-6, with D possibly matching TRBD1 (5 bases). Germline CDR1 DFQATT, CDR2 SNEGSKA (reference sequence). CDR3 size: 13 residues. V shed 7 bases and J shed 6 bases, with 13 bases lying between them. CDR3 in DNA: TGCAGTGTTAGCAGGGAGGCTAATTCACCCCTCCACTTT. This translates into CSVSREANSPLHF.

In this sample, this clonotype turned up many times. V is TRBV5-6 and J is TRBJ2-1; D not certain. The CDR3 totals 16 residues. V was cut by 2 bases and J by 3 bases, with 15 bases left in between. CDR1 is SGHDT and CDR2 is YYEEEE in the germline V gene. The CDR3 protein is CASSLITVTVYNEQFF. In nucleotides, the CDR3 is TGTGCCAGCAGCTTAATTACCGTGACCGTCTACAATGAGCAGTTCTTC.

This clonotype was counted at least ten times. The rearrangement joins TRBV6-1 to TRBJ1-1; a possible D gene is TRBD1 (6 bases). Deletions cut 5 bases from V and 5 bases from J, with 15 bases between. This CDR3 contains 14 residues. CDR1 and CDR2 (germline): MNHNS, SASEGT. CDR3 sequence: CASSQDSRSTEAFF. As DNA, the CDR3 is TGTGCCAGCAGTCAGGACAGCCGGAGTACTGAAGCTTTCTTT.

This clonotype was seen many times. This sequence joins TRBV5-4 and TRBJ1-6; possibly TRBD1 for D (6 bases). Germline loops: CDR1 SGHNT, CDR2 YYREEE (reference sequence). The CDR3 loop spans 16 amino acids. V was trimmed by 3 bases and J by 5 bases, leaving 15 bases between them. The CDR3 protein is CASSSGQSTHNSPLHF. The DNA for the CDR3 is TGTGCCAGCAGCTCAGGACAGTCGACTCATAATTCACCCCTCCACTTT.

This clonotype was picked up many times. CDR3 DNA: TGTGCCACCAGTGATCCAGGGGGACCTACGGGGCAGTACTTC. Translating it yields CATSDPGGPTGQYF. The rearrangement joins TRBV24-1 to TRBJ2-7; 7 bases are shared with TRBD1. The CDR3 is made up of 14 amino acids. The V gene's germline CDR1 is KGHDR and CDR2 SFDVKD. The trim removed 3 bases at V and 9 bases at J, leaving 10 bases unmatched.

This clonotype came up many times. This chain uses TRBV11-2 with TRBJ2-3; D possibly uses TRBD1 or TRBD2 (5 bases each). This CDR3 spans 15 amino acids. Germline V lookup: CDR1 SGHAT, CDR2 FQNNGV. V lost 5 bases to trimming and J lost 0 bases, with 12 bases between them. CDR3 protein: CASSLNGASTDTQYF. The CDR3 DNA sequence: TGTGCCAGCAGCCTCAACGGGGCTAGCACAGATACGCAGTATTTT.

This chain joins TRBV7-2 and TRBJ2-1; 16 bases match TRBD2. With V trimmed by 7 bases and J by 15 bases, 15 bases remained unmatched. Per germline, CDR1 SGHTA and CDR2 FQGNSA. The CDR3 has 16 amino acids. The CDR3 is CASTSPGTSGGAPLFF. The CDR3 DNA is TGTGCCAGCACCTCCCCCGGGACTAGCGGGGGGGCCCCTCTGTTCTTC. The entire variable domain, with the rest obtained from reference TRBV7-2 and TRBJ2-1, is as follows: GAGVSQSPSNKVTEKGKDVELRCDPISGHTALYWYRQSLGQGLEFLIYFQGNSAPDKSGLPSDRFSAERTGGSVSTLTIQRTQQEDSAVYLCASTSPGTSGGAPLFFGPGTRLTVL.

This clonotype appeared many times. The V gene is TRBV6-6, the J gene TRBJ1-2; D might be TRBD1 (6 bases). This CDR3 comprises 12 residues. V was pared by 6 bases and J by 4 bases, with 9 bases between. Looked up from germline, CDR1 is MNHNY and CDR2 is SVGAGI (reference sequence). The DNA of the CDR3 is TGTGCCAGCAGCACGGACAGCTATGGCTACACCTTC. Translated, it gives CASSTDSYGYTF.

Notes on this clonotype: This could be a read error, since a much larger clone is one nucleotide away. The rearrangement uses TRBV7-2 and TRBJ2-5; 8 bases agree with TRBD2. Per germline, CDR1 SGHTA and CDR2 FQGNSA. Trimming at V came to 5 bases and at J to 7 bases, leaving 6 bases not matched to a gene. The CDR3 has 13 residues. Written as DNA, the CDR3 is TGTGCCAGCAGCCAACTACGGGAGGGGACCCAGTACTTC. Translation: CASSQLREGTQYF.

Many counts were recorded for this clonotype. The CDR3 is CATSDSGQTSYNEQFF. The CDR3 region has the DNA TGTGCCACCAGTGATTCCGGACAGACTTCCTACAATGAGCAGTTCTTC. The V gene is TRBV24-1, the J gene TRBJ2-1; D may be TRBD1 (6 bases). Trimming pared 2 bases from V and 1 base from J, leaving 11 bases between. The CDR3 is made up of 16 amino acids. The V gene's germline CDR1 is KGHDR and CDR2 SFDVKD.

The chain combines TRBV25-1 with TRBJ2-5, with 9 positions matching TRBD2. The CDR3 loop spans 14 amino acids. Trimming removed 4 bases from V and 4 bases from J; junction bases left unmatched: 4. Germline CDR1 is MGHDK and CDR2 is SYGVNS. CDR3 nucleotide sequence: TGTGCCAGCAGTGCGTGGACTAGCGTAGAGACCCAGTACTTC. This codes for CASSAWTSVETQYF.

This clonotype was seen at least ten times. The chain couples TRBV5-1 to TRBJ2-7; D possibly corresponds to TRBD1 (5 bases). Trimming cost V 0 bases and J 0 bases, with 7 bases left between them. Germline V gene sequence: CDR1 SGHRS, CDR2 YFSETQ. The CDR3 totals 14 residues. Here the CDR3 DNA reads TGCGCCAGCAGCTTGGTCGACAGCTCCTACGAGCAGTACTTC. Encoded protein: CASSLVDSSYEQYF.